Below, 3 T cell receptor beta chains from the same sample are listed, as sequenced in a study of T cell responses to AZD1222 COVID-19 vaccine. Clones were read by immunoSEQ multiplex PCR, and TCRdb kept only the in-frame ones, dropping some. This table has 75,000 to 85,000 clones, roughly nine tenths appearing once. The sequences come from peripheral blood, collected on day 0 of AZD1222 vaccination. Receptors originate from an adult in good health.

The chain combines TRBV9 with TRBJ1-3; D gene ambiguous. Looked up from germline, CDR1 is SGDLS and CDR2 is YYNGEE. The CDR3 sequence is 14 residues long. Trimming took off 4 bases at V and 4 bases at J, with 12 bases between the two ends. CDR3 bases: TGTGCCAGCAGCCCCAGCGGAGAAGGAAACACCATATATTTT. Its protein is CASSPSGEGNTIYF.

The V and J genes are TRBV11-2 and TRBJ2-5; D is perhaps TRBD1 (5 bases). The germline CDR1 and CDR2 sequences are SGHAT and FQNNGV. V gave up 4 bases and J gave up 1 base, with 13 bases separating them. The CDR3 is made up of 15 amino acids. DNA for the CDR3: TGTGCCAGCAGCTCGATTCAGGGTGTCCAAGAGACCCAGTACTTC. Translation: CASSSIQGVQETQYF.

This chain joins TRBV7-6 and TRBJ2-1; TRBD1 matches 8 bases. Trimming took 3 bases from V and 5 from J; bases not matched to a gene: 6. The CDR3 is made up of 15 amino acids. Germline V gene data show CDR1 as SGHVS and CDR2 as FNYEAQ. The DNA for the CDR3 is TGTGCCAGCAGCTTGGGACAGGCAGAGAACAATGAGCAGTTCTTC. Protein sequence: CASSLGQAENNEQFF.